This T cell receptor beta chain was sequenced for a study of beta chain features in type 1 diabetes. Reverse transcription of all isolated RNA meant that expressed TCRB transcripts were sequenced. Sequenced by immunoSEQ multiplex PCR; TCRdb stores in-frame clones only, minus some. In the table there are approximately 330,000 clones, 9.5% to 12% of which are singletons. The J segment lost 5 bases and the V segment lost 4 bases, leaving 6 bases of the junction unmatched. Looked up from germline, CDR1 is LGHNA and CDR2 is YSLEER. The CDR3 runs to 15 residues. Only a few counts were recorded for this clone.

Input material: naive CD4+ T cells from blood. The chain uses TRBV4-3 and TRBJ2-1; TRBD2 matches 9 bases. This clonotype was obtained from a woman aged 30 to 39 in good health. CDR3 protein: CASSPTSGGNNEQFF. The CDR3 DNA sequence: TGCGCCAGCAGCCCGACTAGCGGAGGGAACAATGAGCAGTTCTTC.